What follows is one T cell receptor (beta chain) and its context. These data are taken from a study of T cells of healthy individuals. TCRdb reanalysed the 5' RACE reads using MiXCR and keeps one entry per CDR3 protein. The sample holds 35,000 to 45,000 distinct CDR3 sequences, about 4.5% seen once. V was clipped by 5 bases and J by 6 bases, with 10 bases between them. Germline V gene sequence: CDR1 SQVTM, CDR2 ANQGSEA. The CDR3 has 11 residues. The source of this sequence is a human donor in good health. This chain connects TRBV29-1 to TRBJ1-1, with unresolved D. Here the CDR3 DNA reads TGCAGCGTTCCCGCGGCCTCTGAAGCTTTCTTT. This codes for CSVPAASEAFF.